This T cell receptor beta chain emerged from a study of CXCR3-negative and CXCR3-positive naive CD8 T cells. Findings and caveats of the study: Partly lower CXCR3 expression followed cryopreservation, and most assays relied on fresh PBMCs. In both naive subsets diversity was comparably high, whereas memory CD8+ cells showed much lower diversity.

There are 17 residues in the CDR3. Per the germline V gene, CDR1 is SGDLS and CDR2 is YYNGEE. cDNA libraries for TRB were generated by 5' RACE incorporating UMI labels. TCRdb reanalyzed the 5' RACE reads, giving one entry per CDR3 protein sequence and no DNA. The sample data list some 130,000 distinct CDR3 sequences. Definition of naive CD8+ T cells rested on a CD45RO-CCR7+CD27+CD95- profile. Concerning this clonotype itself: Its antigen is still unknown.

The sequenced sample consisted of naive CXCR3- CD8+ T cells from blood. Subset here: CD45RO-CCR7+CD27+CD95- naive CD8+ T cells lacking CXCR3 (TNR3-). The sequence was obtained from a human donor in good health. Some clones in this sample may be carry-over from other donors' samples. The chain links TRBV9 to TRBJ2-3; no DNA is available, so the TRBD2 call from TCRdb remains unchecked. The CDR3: CASSTTLAETSTDTQYF. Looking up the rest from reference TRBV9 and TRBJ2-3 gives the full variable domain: DSGVTQTPKHLITATGQRVTLRCSPRSGDLSVYWYQQSLDQGLQFLIQYYNGEERAKGNILERFSAQQFPDLHSELNLSSLELGDSALYFCASSTTLAETSTDTQYFGPGTRLTVL.